These 2 T cell receptor beta chains originate from one sample sequenced in a study of T-cell memory formation after mild COVID-19. One entry per CDR3 protein, called by TCRdb with MiXCR from the 5' RACE reads. The profile covers 400,000 to 500,000 distinct CDR3 sequences, with roughly 18% appearing a single time and around a fifth taken by the ten largest. What was sequenced was PBMCs or a T cell subset sorted from them (not recorded which). Receptors originate from a man between 18 and 35 years old who had mild COVID-19 (a few samples of this study predate the infection). Cell type and time point are not known.

This clonotype was counted only a few times. The chain combines TRBV27 with TRBJ1-2, with 10 bases fitting TRBD1. This CDR3 is 15 amino acids long. In germline, CDR1 is MNHEY, CDR2 SMNVEV (reference sequence). V trimming: 8 bases; J trimming: 5 bases; junction bases outside the gene matches: 11. CDR3 amino acids: CASGRIGDRGYGYTF. The CDR3 DNA follows: TGTGCCAGCGGGCGGATTGGGGACAGGGGTTATGGCTACACCTTC.

A few counts support this clonotype. The chain is built from TRBV4-1 and TRBJ1-2; 7 nucleotides match TRBD1. The CDR3 extends over 14 amino acids. Germline V lookup: CDR1 MGHRA, CDR2 YSYEKL. V lost 1 base to trimming and J lost 8 bases; unmatched junction nucleotides: 7. CDR3 in DNA: TGCGCCAGCAGCCAAGTAGACAGGGACTGGGGCTACACCTTC. Its translation: CASSQVDRDWGYTF.